Shown below are 14 T cell receptor beta chains from a single sample sequenced in a study of T-cell memory formation after mild COVID-19. TCRdb ran MiXCR on the 5' RACE reads and lists one entry per CDR3 protein. The sample records some 410,000 distinct CDR3 sequences, more than 20% being singletons. The specimen was PBMCs or a T cell subset sorted from them (not recorded which). These receptors all come from an adult woman who had mild COVID-19 (a few samples of this study predate the infection). Cell type and time point are not known.

The chain couples TRBV7-8 to TRBJ2-3; D remains unclear. CDR1 is SGHVS and CDR2 is FQNEAQ in the germline V gene. The CDR3 runs to 16 residues. The V end was cut by 8 bases, the J end by 0 bases, with 18 bases between. CDR3 protein: CASVISGPTSTDTQYF. The CDR3 DNA is TGTGCCAGCGTAATTTCCGGTCCTACTAGCACAGATACGCAGTATTTT.

This clonotype was seen ten or more times. The rearrangement joins TRBV7-9 to TRBJ2-3, with no clear D. The length of the CDR3 is 14 residues. V was clipped by 3 bases and J by 3 bases, with 10 bases between them. Germline V gene sequence: CDR1 SEHNR, CDR2 FQNEAQ (reference sequence). This chain's CDR3 is CASSLAGRTDTQYF. The CDR3 nucleotides are TGTGCCAGCAGCTTGGCTGGCCGGACAGATACGCAGTATTTT.

The chain couples TRBV4-1 to TRBJ2-1, with no clear D. There are 15 residues in the CDR3. The germline CDR1 and CDR2 sequences are MGHRA and YSYEKL. V gave up 0 bases and J gave up 4 bases, with 10 bases separating them. The CDR3: CASSQEARKYNEQFF. The CDR3 DNA is TGCGCCAGCAGCCAAGAAGCGCGGAAATACAATGAGCAGTTCTTC.

This clonotype was observed a few times. The CDR3 DNA is TGTGCCAGCAACCCGGGACTAGGGCAAGAGACCCAGTACTTC. Protein: CASNPGLGQETQYF. The V gene is TRBV7-9, the J gene TRBJ2-5; 8 bases match TRBD2. V lost 7 bases to trimming and J lost 2 bases; unmatched junction nucleotides: 6. The CDR3 length is 14 residues. Germline-derived CDR1 and CDR2 are SEHNR and FQNEAQ (reference sequence).

This clonotype was detected only a few times. The gene calls are TRBV6-2 or TRBV6-3 and TRBJ1-3; no firm D call. This CDR3 spans 14 amino acids. V gave up 7 bases and J gave up 4 bases, with 14 bases separating them. From germline, CDR1 is MNHEY and CDR2 SVGEGT. CDR3 amino acids: CASIEQAFGNTIYF. CDR3 DNA sequence: TGTGCCAGCATCGAGCAGGCGTTCGGAAACACCATATATTTT.

The V gene is TRBV6-2 or TRBV6-3, the J gene TRBJ2-7, with TRBD1 identical over 8 bases. CDR1 is MNHEY and CDR2 is SVGEGT in the germline V gene. The CDR3 consists of 15 residues. Trimming took 6 bases from V and 2 from J; bases not matched to a gene: 9. CDR3 residues: CASRDPGGTTYEQYF. CDR3 coding DNA: TGTGCCAGCAGGGACCCAGGGGGCACCACCTACGAGCAGTACTTC.

V is TRBV9 and J is TRBJ2-1; TRBD2 is a possible D gene (5 bases). This CDR3 is 16 amino acids long. The V gene's germline CDR1 is SGDLS and CDR2 YYNGEE. Deletions cut 2 bases from V and 3 bases from J, with 15 bases between. This CDR3 reads CASSVGLGRDYNEQFF. CDR3 bases: TGTGCCAGCAGCGTTGGCCTGGGTCGGGACTACAATGAGCAGTTCTTC. Combining the CDR3 with reference TRBV9 and TRBJ2-1 gives the whole variable domain DSGVTQTPKHLITATGQRVTLRCSPRSGDLSVYWYQQSLDQGLQFLIQYYNGEERAKGNILERFSAQQFPDLHSELNLSSLELGDSALYFCASSVGLGRDYNEQFFGPGTRLTVL.

This clonotype was detected only a few times. The V and J genes are TRBV7-9 and TRBJ2-3, with 9 bases identical to TRBD1. Germline lookup yields CDR1 SEHNR and CDR2 FQNEAQ (reference sequence). This CDR3 contains 14 residues. J was trimmed by 6 bases and V by 6 bases; bases with no gene match: 7. Written as DNA, the CDR3 is TGTGCCAGCAGACCGGGACAGGGATGGGATACGCAGTATTTT. Translation gives CASRPGQGWDTQYF.

The chain uses TRBV9 and TRBJ2-6; D may be TRBD1 (5 bases). The CDR3 totals 16 residues. V dropped 4 bases and J dropped 0 bases, with 11 bases sitting between them. Germline V gene sequence: CDR1 SGDLS, CDR2 YYNGEE. The DNA for the CDR3 is TGTGCCAGCAGCTCTAGACAGAGCTCTGGGGCCAACGTCCTGACTTTC. Translated, it gives CASSSRQSSGANVLTF.

V usage is TRBV5-1 and J usage is TRBJ1-2, with 8 positions matching TRBD1. With 3 bases clipped from V and 0 bases from J, the junction kept 1 base outside the gene matches. From germline, CDR1 is SGHRS and CDR2 YFSETQ. This CDR3 is built from 14 residues. The DNA of the CDR3 is TGCGCCAGCAGCTGGGGACAGGCTAACTATGGCTACACCTTC. Residues: CASSWGQANYGYTF.

In this sample, this clonotype turned up a few times. The rearrangement links TRBV5-1 to TRBJ1-1, with 11 bases aligning to TRBD1. CDR1 SGHRS and CDR2 YFSETQ come from the germline V gene. The ends lost 0 bases at V and 3 bases at J; junction bases unmatched: 4. The CDR3 is 16 residues long. The CDR3 spells CASSLGTGGQDTEAFF. The CDR3 DNA follows: TGCGCCAGCAGCTTGGGGACAGGGGGCCAGGACACTGAAGCTTTCTTT.

This chain links TRBV4-1 with TRBJ2-1; D not certain. V was cut by 0 bases and J by 8 bases, with 11 bases left in between. Germline CDR1 is MGHRA and CDR2 is YSYEKL. The CDR3 contains 14 residues. CDR3 sequence: CASSQEDLGDEQFF. CDR3 DNA sequence: TGCGCCAGCAGCCAAGAGGACCTAGGTGATGAGCAGTTCTTC.

The chain couples TRBV12-3 or TRBV12-4 to TRBJ2-5, with 9 positions matching TRBD2. V was pared by 4 bases and J by 3 bases, with 9 bases of the junction left unmatched. The CDR3 has 16 residues. The DNA for the CDR3 is TGTGCCAGCAGTTCACCTCTAGCGGGGTTAGAAGAGACCCAGTACTTC. Translated, it gives CASSSPLAGLEETQYF.

The J gene is TRBJ1-6, the V gene TRBV7-9; possible D gene TRBD1, 6 bases. The V end lost 5 bases, the J end lost 11 bases, and 13 bases lay between the germline ends. The CDR3 contains 13 residues. Germline CDR1 reads SEHNR; CDR2 reads FQNEAQ (reference sequence). This CDR3 is CASSLQGIPPLHF. DNA of the CDR3: TGTGCCAGCAGCCTACAGGGTATTCCACCCCTCCACTTT.